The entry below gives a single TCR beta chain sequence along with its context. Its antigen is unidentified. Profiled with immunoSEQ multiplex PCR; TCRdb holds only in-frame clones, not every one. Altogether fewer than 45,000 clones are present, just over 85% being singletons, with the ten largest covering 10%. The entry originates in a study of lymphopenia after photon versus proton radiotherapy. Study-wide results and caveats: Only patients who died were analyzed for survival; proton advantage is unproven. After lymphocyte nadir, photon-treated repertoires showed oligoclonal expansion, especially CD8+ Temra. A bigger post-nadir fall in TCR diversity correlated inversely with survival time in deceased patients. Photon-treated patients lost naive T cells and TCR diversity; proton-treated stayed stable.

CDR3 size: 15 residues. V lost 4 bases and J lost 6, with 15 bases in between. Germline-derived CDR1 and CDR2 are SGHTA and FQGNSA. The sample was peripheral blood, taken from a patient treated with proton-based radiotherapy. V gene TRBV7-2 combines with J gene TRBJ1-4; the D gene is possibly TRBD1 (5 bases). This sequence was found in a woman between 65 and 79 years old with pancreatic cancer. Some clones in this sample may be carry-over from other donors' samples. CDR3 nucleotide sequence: TGTGCCAGCAGCTCAGGGTGGGCGAGGGATGAAAAACTGTTTTTT. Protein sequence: CASSSGWARDEKLFF.